This T cell receptor beta chain was sequenced during a study of response to subunit inactivated influenza vaccine. The CDR3 runs to 15 residues. V dropped 4 bases and J dropped 8 bases, with 19 bases sitting between them. Germline lookup yields CDR1 SEHNR and CDR2 FQNEAQ (reference sequence). TCRdb analysed the RT-PCR reads with MiXCR anew, one entry per CDR3 protein. The table includes over 300,000 distinct CDR3 sequences, 21% detected once. Study-wide points: With each seasonal influenza vaccination, the authors suggested, few new T cells are recruited.

In the case of this clonotype: As yet, its antigen is unknown.

The chain couples TRBV7-9 to TRBJ2-3; no firm D call. The source material was PBMCs from blood, sampled about 20 months after vaccination. The TCR was taken from a man aged 45 to 70 who received an inactivated influenza vaccine. CDR3 bases: TGTGCCAGCAGCTCGGGCTTTGAGGATTTTGGTACGCAGTATTTT. Translating it yields CASSSGFEDFGTQYF.